A selection of T cell receptor beta chains follows, all from one sample in a study of cytotoxic CD8 clonotypes in ibrutinib-treated CLL. Method: immunoSEQ multiplex PCR; TCRdb's copy keeps in-frame clones and lacks some. The profile shows over 200,000 clones, approximately 79% of them singletons. Sequenced here: PBMCs, sampled after 12 months of ibrutinib treatment. These receptors were collected from a human donor with chronic lymphocytic leukemia. Both conserved end residues are part of each CDR3. A D gene is named only where the DNA matches it firmly. Clone size, where shown, is once, few, many, or a class for clones that have expanded.

size	V	J	D	length	CDR3
.	TRBV30	TRBJ2-5	.	15	CAWSAILSSWETQYF
.	TRBV7-9	TRBJ1-4	TRBD1	15	CASSSGQGMGEKLFF
once	TRBV28	TRBJ2-7	TRBD1	15	CASIPQTGGSYEQYF
.	TRBV7-6	TRBJ2-3	TRBD2	17	CASSPQAQAGGPNTQYF
.	TRBV12-5	TRBJ1-5	.	16	CASGLDSGTRNQPQHF
.	TRBV10-2	TRBJ1-5	.	15	CASSGQPRDGQPQHF
few	TRBV27	TRBJ1-2	.	15	CASSYHQQRINGYTF
.	TRBV6-1	TRBJ2-3	TRBD1	13	CASRGTATDTQYF
.	TRBV6-5	TRBJ2-3	TRBD1	15	CASSYYRGGTDAQYF
few	TRBV5-5	TRBJ1-3	.	14	CASSLIHGKNTIYF
few	TRBV23-1	TRBJ2-6	.	18	CASSQSEVPSSGANVLTF
few	TRBV19	TRBJ1-1	.	14	CASTMDRGGSEAFF
.	TRBV7-9	TRBJ2-7	.	14	CASSLSGEGNEQYF
.	TRBV28	TRBJ1-5	.	14	CASSLLSGNQPQHF
.	TRBV7-2	TRBJ1-1	.	14	CASSYPSGFTEAFF
.	TRBV28	TRBJ1-2	.	13	CASSLPVSRGYTF
.	TRBV5-1	TRBJ2-6	.	14	CASSLSSGANVLTF
.	TRBV15	TRBJ2-1	.	16	CATSRGPPGQYNEQFF
.	TRBV7-8	TRBJ2-3	.	17	CASSLVRRQTSTDTQYF
once	TRBV28	TRBJ1-2	.	13	CAASGPPIYGYTF
.	TRBV28	TRBJ2-3	TRBD1	15	CASNSATTGADTQYF
.	TRBV15	TRBJ1-2	.	16	CATSRDLRGGSYGYTF
.	TRBV6-1	TRBJ2-1	.	15	CASSEVGGGSGEQFF
.	TRBV6-5	TRBJ2-2	.	13	CASRDPGGGELFF
.	TRBV30	TRBJ2-7	.	12	CAWSTGAYEQYF
.	TRBV6-5	TRBJ1-1	.	13	CASSSQTDIEAFF
.	TRBV6-5	TRBJ1-4	.	15	CASSYSGQGREKLFF
.	TRBV4-1	TRBJ2-7	TRBD2	16	CASSQDPLAASYEQYF
.	TRBV10-3	TRBJ2-2	TRBD2	19	CAIRIYDGTSGSPGGELFF
once	TRBV27	TRBJ1-1	TRBD1	15	CASSSPGQLNTEAFF
.	TRBV28	TRBJ1-3	TRBD1	12	CASSTDRGTIYF
.	TRBV5-1	TRBJ1-4	.	15	CASSLAGGPREKLFF
.	TRBV11-2	TRBJ2-1	.	13	CASSSRVGNEQFF
.	TRBV5-1	TRBJ1-1	TRBD1	15	CASSFQGAGGTEAFF
.	TRBV5-6	TRBJ1-1	.	16	CASSFGPPAYGTEAFF